This T cell receptor (beta chain) was identified in a study of OX40 agonist ivuxolimab in advanced cancers. Study-wide background: Ivuxolimab was delivered to patients intravenously every 2 weeks at doses spanning 0.01 to 10 mg/kg. With a range of about 23 to 85, age averaged 60 years, and roughly 80% were male. Partial responses occurred in Three dose-escalation patients, one with hepatocellular carcinoma and two with cutaneous melanoma.

Using immunoSEQ multiplex PCR, the repertoire was profiled, and TCRdb retains in-frame clones only, with some absent. The data contain 66,000 or so clones, 65% to 85% of them singletons. The CDR3 loop spans 14 amino acids. Germline CDR1 reads LNHDA; CDR2 reads SQIVND (reference sequence). The trim removed 2 bases at V and 11 bases at J, leaving 6 bases unmatched. Worth noting for this clone: Its specificity is unknown.

Whole-study results and caveats: The average count of expanded clones was higher among CD8+ T cells than among CD4+.

The receptor was derived from an adult with an advanced solid tumor such as melanoma, head and neck, liver or kidney cancer. The rearrangement uses TRBV19 and TRBJ1-6; TRBD1 agrees at 7 bases. This specimen consisted of CD4+ or CD8+ T cells sorted from blood, obtained in a trial of the OX40 agonist ivuxolimab. The chain's CDR3 is CASSISTGRTPLHF. The CDR3, as DNA: TGTGCCAGTAGTATATCGACAGGGAGAACACCCCTCCACTTT. The full variable domain, rest sourced from reference TRBV19 and TRBJ1-6, is DGGITQSPKYLFRKEGQNVTLSCEQNLNHDAMYWYRQDPGQGLRLIYYSQIVNDFQKGDIAEGYSVSREKKESFPLTVTSAQKNPTAFYLCASSISTGRTPLHFGNGTRLTVT.